The next 25 T cell receptor beta chains were all read from a single sample in a study of OX40 agonist ivuxolimab in advanced cancers. TCRdb's copy holds only in-frame clones and misses some; the assay was immunoSEQ multiplex PCR. Among 22,000 or so clones listed, 65% to 90% were seen once. The material sequenced was CD4+ or CD8+ T cells sorted from blood, taken in a trial of the OX40 agonist ivuxolimab. All receptors derive from an adult with an advanced solid tumor such as melanoma, head and neck, liver or kidney cancer.

This clone was counted a single time. The chain carries TRBV6-6 and TRBJ1-1; tentatively, D is TRBD1 (5 bases). The V end was cut by 3 bases, the J end by 1 base, with 9 bases between. CDR1 is MNHNY and CDR2 is SVGAGI in the germline V gene (reference sequence). This CDR3 is 14 amino acids long. The CDR3 nucleotides read TGTGCCAGCAGTTATCGAGGGGCGAACACTGAAGCTTTCTTT. This encodes CASSYRGANTEAFF.

The rearrangement uses TRBV19 and TRBJ2-3; 9 bases match TRBD1. Germline loops: CDR1 LNHDA, CDR2 SQIVND (reference sequence). CDR3 length: 15 amino acids. The V segment lost 7 bases and the J segment 0 bases; nucleotides outside the gene matches: 5. The CDR3 protein is CASTTGGSSTDTQYF. The CDR3 bases are TGTGCCAGTACGACAGGGGGGTCTAGCACAGATACGCAGTATTTT.

The chain combines TRBV19 with TRBJ1-2; D unclear. CDR3 length: 14 amino acids. Germline lookup yields CDR1 LNHDA and CDR2 SQIVND (reference sequence). The V end lost 0 bases, the J end lost 4 bases, and 9 bases lay between the germline ends. In DNA, the CDR3 is TGTGCCAGTAGTATAGAGGAGGATTTCTATGGCTACACCTTC. It codes for CASSIEEDFYGYTF.

V gene TRBV10-3 combines with J gene TRBJ1-1, with D unresolved. The CDR3 runs to 14 residues. V was pared by 7 bases and J by 1 base, with 13 bases between. CDR1 is ENHRY, CDR2 SYGVKD, per germline. CDR3 sequence reads: CAIKPEPANTEAFF. The CDR3 region has the DNA TGTGCCATCAAGCCGGAGCCTGCGAACACTGAAGCTTTCTTT.

This clone is judged medium-sized. The rearrangement joins TRBV6-5 to TRBJ2-7, with D uncertain. The CDR3 loop spans 14 amino acids. V was pared by 6 bases and J by 3 bases, with 15 bases between. Germline V CDR1 and CDR2: MNHEY, SVGAGI. In DNA, the CDR3 is TGTGCCAGCAGGGCAGCGTACCTGGGCTACGAGCAGTACTTC. It yields the protein CASRAAYLGYEQYF.

The chain joins TRBV28 to TRBJ2-2; 8 bases align to TRBD2. After removal of 8 bases from V and 7 bases from J, the junction contained 12 bases not matched to a gene. The germline V gene encodes CDR1 MDHEN and CDR2 SYDVKM. The CDR3 length is 15 residues. CDR3 amino acids: CASFNGRGTGGELFF. CDR3 nucleotides: TGTGCCAGCTTCAACGGGAGGGGGACGGGCGGGGAGCTGTTTTTT.

The chain has TRBV28 and TRBJ1-5; no definite D call. The CDR3 has 13 residues. Germline V gene data show CDR1 as MDHEN and CDR2 as SYDVKM. V shed 6 bases and J shed 7 bases, with 13 bases lying between them. CDR3 in amino acids: CASRSDVSQPQHF. CDR3 coding DNA: TGTGCCAGCAGGTCGGACGTCAGCCAGCCCCAGCATTTT.

This sequence joins TRBV5-1 and TRBJ2-7, with 7 bases identical to TRBD2. The length of the CDR3 is 14 residues. The junction had 11 bases not matched to a gene; V was cut back by 4 bases and J by 7 bases. The germline CDR1 and CDR2 sequences are SGHRS and YFSETQ. The CDR3 bases are TGCGCCAGCAGCACCGGACTAGGCGGGGGTGAGCAGTACTTC. It translates to CASSTGLGGGEQYF.

The chain couples TRBV6-5 to TRBJ1-1; tentative D call: TRBD1 (6 bases). V lost 6 bases and J 1 base, leaving 12 bases between the germline ends. Germline V gene lookup returns CDR1 MNHEY and CDR2 SVGAGI. There are 14 residues in the CDR3. CDR3 nucleotides: TGTGCCAGCAGAGGTTTACAGGGGAACACTGAAGCTTTCTTT. It encodes CASRGLQGNTEAFF.

The rearrangement uses TRBV4-1 and TRBJ1-5, with 7 bases lining up with TRBD1. Unmatched junction bases numbered 2, after V lost 0 bases and J lost 9 bases. The germline V gene has CDR1 MGHRA and CDR2 YSYEKL. The CDR3 loop spans 13 amino acids. CDR3 DNA sequence: TGCGCCAGCAGCCAAGAGAGGACAGGGCCCCAGCATTTT. The encoded protein is CASSQERTGPQHF.

This chain connects TRBV15 to TRBJ2-3; D remains ambiguous. V dropped 0 bases and J dropped 3 bases, with 10 bases sitting between them. The CDR3 is made up of 15 amino acids. Per the germline V gene, CDR1 is LNHNV and CDR2 is YYDKDF (reference sequence). In DNA, the CDR3 is TGTGCCACCAGCAGAGAGTCGATCAGAACAGATACGCAGTATTTT. This codes for CATSRESIRTDTQYF.

The chain carries TRBV6-5 and TRBJ2-7; D uncertain. This CDR3 has 11 amino acids. CDR1 MNHEY and CDR2 SVGAGI come from the germline V gene. Trimming pared 2 bases from V and 6 bases from J, leaving 5 bases between. CDR3 bases: TGTGCCAGCAGTTACGCCAGCGAGCAGTACTTC. It translates to CASSYASEQYF.

This chain links TRBV5-5 with TRBJ1-2; tentative D call: TRBD1 (5 bases). Deletions cut 4 bases from V and 0 bases from J, with 10 bases between. In germline, CDR1 is SGHKS, CDR2 YYEKEE (reference sequence). CDR3 length: 14 amino acids. CDR3 DNA sequence: TGTGCCAGCAGCCAGGGATCGGCTAACTATGGCTACACCTTC. It specifies CASSQGSANYGYTF.

The CDR3 region has the DNA TGTGCCAGCAGTTTAACAGGGGATAGCACCGGGGAGCTGTTTTTT. It translates to CASSLTGDSTGELFF. J is TRBJ2-2 and V is TRBV5-5; 7 positions match TRBD1. V shed 5 bases, J shed 4 bases, and the junction held 8 bases outside the gene matches. The CDR3 spans 15 residues. Per germline, CDR1 SGHKS and CDR2 YYEKEE (reference sequence).

The chain joins TRBV28 to TRBJ1-1; weak D call: TRBD1 (5 bases). The germline V and J ends were trimmed by 6 bases and 10 bases, with 18 bases remaining between them. CDR3 length: 13 amino acids. Germline V lookup: CDR1 MDHEN, CDR2 SYDVKM. The CDR3 loop is CASRDPGLGGAFF. The CDR3 nucleotides read TGTGCCAGCAGAGACCCGGGGCTCGGGGGAGCTTTCTTT.

This sequence joins TRBV9 and TRBJ2-3; D is unclear. Between the trimmed V and J ends, which lost 4 bases and 3 bases, there was a span of 12 bases. The CDR3 runs 14 residues. The germline gives CDR1 SGDLS, CDR2 YYNGEE. The CDR3 protein is CASSPVWETDTQYF. CDR3 DNA: TGTGCCAGCAGCCCGGTTTGGGAAACAGATACGCAGTATTTT.

This clone appeared a few times. The chain carries TRBV10-3 and TRBJ2-1, with 13 bases aligning to TRBD2. The CDR3 has 14 amino acids. The V and J ends lost 6 bases and 8 bases, in that order; junction bases with no gene match: 4. CDR1 and CDR2 from the germline V gene are ENHRY and SYGVKD. The CDR3 reads CAISWTSGGDEQFF. The CDR3 nucleotides are TGTGCCATCAGCTGGACTAGCGGGGGCGATGAGCAGTTCTTC.

In this sample, this clone turned up once. The chain links TRBV6-1 to TRBJ1-6, with TRBD1 matching over 8 bases. Losses at the gene ends were 2 bases for V and 7 bases for J; bases not matched to a gene: 10. The CDR3 covers 17 residues. CDR1 MNHNS and CDR2 SASEGT come from the germline V gene. CDR3 DNA: TGTGCCAGCAGTGAAAGGGCCGGACAGGGTTCCAATTCACCCCTCCACTTT. This translates into CASSERAGQGSNSPLHF.

The J gene is TRBJ1-3, the V gene TRBV9, with D unclear. The CDR3 runs to 14 residues. Trimming left V 5 bases short and J 0 bases short, with 9 bases between. CDR1 and CDR2 from the germline V gene are SGDLS and YYNGEE. The CDR3 loop is CASRPPGSGNTIYF. The CDR3 DNA follows: TGTGCCAGCAGACCCCCTGGCTCTGGAAACACCATATATTTT.

This clone is a singleton in its sample. V usage is TRBV7-3 and J usage is TRBJ2-1; 10 bases agree with TRBD2. CDR1 and CDR2 (germline): SGHTA, FQGTGA. With V trimmed by 3 bases and J by 7 bases, 6 bases remained unmatched. The CDR3 is 15 amino acids. DNA for the CDR3: TGTGCCAGCAGCTTTAGCGGGAGGTCAGGGAATGAGCAGTTCTTC. It is translated as CASSFSGRSGNEQFF.

This chain uses TRBV18 with TRBJ2-7; no firm D call. The germline V and J ends were trimmed by 6 bases and 3 bases, with 12 bases remaining between them. The CDR3 contains 13 residues. The germline V gene encodes CDR1 KGHSH and CDR2 LQKENI. CDR3 nucleotides: TGTGCCAGCTCTCAGAACACGGGCTACGAGCAGTACTTC. Its protein is CASSQNTGYEQYF.

This clone was counted once. The rearrangement links TRBV7-9 to TRBJ2-3; the D is unclear. Per the germline V gene, CDR1 is SEHNR and CDR2 is FQNEAQ (reference sequence). The CDR3 extends over 17 amino acids. Deletions cut 1 base from V and 0 bases from J, with 14 bases between. The CDR3 DNA is TGTGCCAGCAGCTTAGTCCCCCTAGTCGCTAGCACAGATACGCAGTATTTT. This encodes CASSLVPLVASTDTQYF.

CDR3 residues: CASTRLDRGKETQYF. The CDR3 DNA reads TGCGCCAGCACAAGATTGGACAGGGGGAAAGAGACCCAGTACTTC. The rearrangement links TRBV10-1 to TRBJ2-5; 10 bases align to TRBD1. Germline V lookup: CDR1 WNHNN, CDR2 SYGVQD (reference sequence). V dropped 7 bases and J dropped 3; count of bases not matched to a gene: 8. The CDR3 length is 15 residues.

The V gene is TRBV7-3, the J gene TRBJ1-1, with no clear D. The germline V gene encodes CDR1 SGHTA and CDR2 FQGTGA. The V and J ends lost 3 bases and 0 bases respectively, with 5 bases between them. This CDR3 is built from 13 residues. The CDR3 loop is CASSFGLNTEAFF. CDR3 DNA sequence: TGTGCCAGCAGCTTCGGACTGAACACTGAAGCTTTCTTT.

The V and J genes are TRBV14 and TRBJ2-1, with 9 positions matching TRBD1. The CDR3 totals 13 residues. V lost 1 base, J lost 14 bases, and 6 bases stayed unmatched. Germline V gene lookup returns CDR1 SGHDN and CDR2 FVKESK. CDR3 sequence reads: CASSQVGTGKEFF. The CDR3 DNA reads TGTGCCAGCAGCCAAGTAGGGACAGGGAAAGAGTTCTTC.